Given below is one TCR beta chain in context. These data are taken from a study of shared clonotypes between healthy human individuals. Running of the assay took place at deep level. The method was immunoSEQ multiplex PCR; TCRdb's version includes in-frame clones alone and lacks a portion of them. This table holds around 2.1 million clones, approximately 96% found once. The CDR3 is made up of 15 amino acids. With 4 bases removed from V and 5 bases from J, the gap between germline ends came to 17 bases. CDR1 and CDR2 (germline): MDHEN, SYDVKM. The chain joins TRBV28 to TRBJ1-1; D is ambiguous. This clonotype originated in a man aged 18 to 35 in good health. The specimen was naive CD4+ T cells sorted from blood. The subset was: CD45RA+ positively selected. The DNA for the CDR3 is TGTGCCAGCAGTTCCGCCGGACGGGGTACTACTGAAGCTTTCTTT. Translated, it gives CASSSAGRGTTEAFF.